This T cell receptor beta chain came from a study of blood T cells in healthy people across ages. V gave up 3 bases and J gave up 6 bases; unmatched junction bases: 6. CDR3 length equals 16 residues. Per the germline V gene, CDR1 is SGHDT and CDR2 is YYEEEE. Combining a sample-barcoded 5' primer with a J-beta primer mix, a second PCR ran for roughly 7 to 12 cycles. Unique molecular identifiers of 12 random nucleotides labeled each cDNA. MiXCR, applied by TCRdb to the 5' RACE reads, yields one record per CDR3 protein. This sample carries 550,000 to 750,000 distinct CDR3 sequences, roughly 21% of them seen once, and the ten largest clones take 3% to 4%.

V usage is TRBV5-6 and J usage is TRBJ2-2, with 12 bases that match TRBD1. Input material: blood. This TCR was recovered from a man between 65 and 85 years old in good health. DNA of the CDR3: TGTGCCAGCAGCTGGGGACAGGGGGCGCTTTCCGGGGAGCTGTTTTTT. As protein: CASSWGQGALSGELFF. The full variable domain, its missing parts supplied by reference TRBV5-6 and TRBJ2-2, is DAGVTQSPTHLIKTRGQQVTLRCSPKSGHDTVSWYQQALGQGPQFIFQYYEEEERQRGNFPDRFSGHQFPNYSSELNVNALLLGDSALYLCASSWGQGALSGELFFGEGSRLTVL.